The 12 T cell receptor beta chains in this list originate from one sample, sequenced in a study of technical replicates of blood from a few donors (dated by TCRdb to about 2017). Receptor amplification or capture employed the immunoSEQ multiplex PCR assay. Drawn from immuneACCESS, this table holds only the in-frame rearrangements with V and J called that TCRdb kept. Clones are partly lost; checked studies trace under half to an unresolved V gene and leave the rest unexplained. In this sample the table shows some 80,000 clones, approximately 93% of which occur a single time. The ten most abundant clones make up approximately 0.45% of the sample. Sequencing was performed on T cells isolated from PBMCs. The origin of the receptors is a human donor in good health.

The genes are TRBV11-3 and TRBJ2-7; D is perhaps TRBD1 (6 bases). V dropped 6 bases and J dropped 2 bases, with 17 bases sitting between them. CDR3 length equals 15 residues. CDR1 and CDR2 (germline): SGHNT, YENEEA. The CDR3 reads CASRQTQGAAYEQYF. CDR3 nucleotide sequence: TGTGCCAGCAGACAGACACAGGGAGCCGCCTACGAGCAGTACTTC.

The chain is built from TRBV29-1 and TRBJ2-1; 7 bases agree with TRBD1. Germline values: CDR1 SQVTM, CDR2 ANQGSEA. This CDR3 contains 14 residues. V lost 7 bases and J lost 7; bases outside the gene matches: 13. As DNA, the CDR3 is TGCAGCGCGCCCGAATATAGGGGGCTTAATGAGCAGTTCTTC. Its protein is CSAPEYRGLNEQFF.

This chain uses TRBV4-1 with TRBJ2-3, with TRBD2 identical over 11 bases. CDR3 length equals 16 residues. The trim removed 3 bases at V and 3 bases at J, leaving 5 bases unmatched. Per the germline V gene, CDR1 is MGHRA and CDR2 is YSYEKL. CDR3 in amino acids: CASSQELAGETDTQYF. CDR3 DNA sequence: TGCGCCAGCAGCCAGGAACTAGCGGGAGAGACAGATACGCAGTATTTT.

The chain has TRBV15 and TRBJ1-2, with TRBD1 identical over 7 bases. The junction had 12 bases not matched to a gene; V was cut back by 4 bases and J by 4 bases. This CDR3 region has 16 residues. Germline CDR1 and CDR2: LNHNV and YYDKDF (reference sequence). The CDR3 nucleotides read TGTGCCACCAGCATTGGAGGGGGCGTGTATGGCTATGGCTACACCTTC. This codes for CATSIGGGVYGYGYTF.

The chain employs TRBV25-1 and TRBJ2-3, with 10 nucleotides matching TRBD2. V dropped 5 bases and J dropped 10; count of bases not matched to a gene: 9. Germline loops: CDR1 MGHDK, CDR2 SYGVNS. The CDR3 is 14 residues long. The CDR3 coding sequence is TGTGCCAGCAGTCGTCTAGCGGGAGAAATTTCGCAGTATTTT. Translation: CASSRLAGEISQYF. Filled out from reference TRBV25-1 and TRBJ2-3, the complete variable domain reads EADIYQTPRYLVIGTGKKITLECSQTMGHDKMYWYQQDPGMELHLIHYSYGVNSTEKGDLSSESTVSRIRTEHFPLTLESARPSHTSQYLCASSRLAGEISQYFGPGTRLTVL.

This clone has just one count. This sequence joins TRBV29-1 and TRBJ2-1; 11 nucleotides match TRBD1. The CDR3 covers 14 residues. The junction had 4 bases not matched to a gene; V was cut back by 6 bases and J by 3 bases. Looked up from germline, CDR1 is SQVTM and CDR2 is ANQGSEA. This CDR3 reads CSVGTGGSYNEQFF. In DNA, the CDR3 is TGCAGCGTAGGGACAGGGGGTAGCTACAATGAGCAGTTCTTC.

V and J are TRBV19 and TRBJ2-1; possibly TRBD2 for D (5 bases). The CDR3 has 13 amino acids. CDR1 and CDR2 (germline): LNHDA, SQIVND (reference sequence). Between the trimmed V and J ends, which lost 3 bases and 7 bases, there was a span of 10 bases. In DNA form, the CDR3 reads TGTGCCAGTAGTATCCAACTAGAGAATGAGCAGTTCTTC. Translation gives CASSIQLENEQFF.

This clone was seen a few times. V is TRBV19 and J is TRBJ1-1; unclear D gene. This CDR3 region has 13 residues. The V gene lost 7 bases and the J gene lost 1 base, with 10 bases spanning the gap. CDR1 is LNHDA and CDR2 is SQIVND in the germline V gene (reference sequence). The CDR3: CASNLYGNTEAFF. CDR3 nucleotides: TGTGCCAGTAATTTATACGGGAACACTGAAGCTTTCTTT.

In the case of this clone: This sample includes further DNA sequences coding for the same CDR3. The DNA for the CDR3 is TGCAGTGCTAGAGATCTTGGCTACACCTTC. The encoded protein is CSARDLGYTF. The chain couples TRBV20-1 to TRBJ1-2; D unclear. Per germline, CDR1 DFQATT and CDR2 SNEGSKA (reference sequence). Trimming took 0 bases from V and 7 from J, leaving 3 bases between them. The CDR3 totals 10 residues.

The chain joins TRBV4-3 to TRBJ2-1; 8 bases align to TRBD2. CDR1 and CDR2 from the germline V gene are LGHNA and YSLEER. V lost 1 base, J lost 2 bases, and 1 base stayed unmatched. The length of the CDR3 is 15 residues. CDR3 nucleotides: TGCGCCAGCAGCCAAGCACTAGCGGCCTACAATGAGCAGTTCTTC. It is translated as CASSQALAAYNEQFF.

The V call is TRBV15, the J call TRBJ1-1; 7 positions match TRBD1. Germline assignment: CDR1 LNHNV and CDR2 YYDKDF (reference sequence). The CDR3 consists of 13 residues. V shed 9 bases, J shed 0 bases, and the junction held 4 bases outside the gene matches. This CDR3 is CATTRGLNTEAFF. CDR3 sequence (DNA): TGTGCCACGACGAGGGGGCTGAACACTGAAGCTTTCTTT.

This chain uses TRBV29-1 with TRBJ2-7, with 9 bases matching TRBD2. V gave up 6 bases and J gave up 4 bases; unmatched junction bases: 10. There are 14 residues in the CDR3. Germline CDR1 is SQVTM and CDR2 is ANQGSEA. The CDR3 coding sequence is TGCAGCGTAACCGGTGGTAGCGGGAGTTACGAGCAGTACTTC. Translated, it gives CSVTGGSGSYEQYF.